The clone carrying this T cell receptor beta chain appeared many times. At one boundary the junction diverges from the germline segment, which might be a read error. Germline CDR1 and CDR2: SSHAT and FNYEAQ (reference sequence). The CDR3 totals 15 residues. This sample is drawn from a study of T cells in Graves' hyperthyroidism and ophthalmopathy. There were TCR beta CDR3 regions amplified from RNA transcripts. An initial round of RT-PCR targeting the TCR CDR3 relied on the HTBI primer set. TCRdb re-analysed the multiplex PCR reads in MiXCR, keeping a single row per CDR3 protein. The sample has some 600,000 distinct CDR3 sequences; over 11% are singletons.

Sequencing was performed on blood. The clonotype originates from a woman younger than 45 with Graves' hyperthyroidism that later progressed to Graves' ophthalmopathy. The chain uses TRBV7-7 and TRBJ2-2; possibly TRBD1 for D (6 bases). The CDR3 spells CASTPGHMNTGELFF. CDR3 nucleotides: TGTGCTAGCACGCCGGGACATATGAACACCGGGGAGCTGTTTTTT.